What follows are 11 T cell receptor beta chains derived from one specimen sequenced in a study of Graves' ophthalmopathy and Graves' hyperthyroidism (dated by TCRdb to 2017 to 2018). The sequencer listed for this sample is Illumina HiSeq 2000. TCR beta CDR3 regions were amplified from RNA transcripts for repertoire sequencing. The first round was an RT-PCR using HTBI primers with the Qiagen OneStep RT-PCR kit, and this first round was followed by a second-round multiplex PCR, then size selection and purification. TCRdb trimmed the raw reads at Q25, called clones with MiXCR and kept productive beta chains. CDR3 protein sequences are deduplicated, and each keeps its most common genes and DNA. The sample table records roughly 610,000 distinct CDR3 sequences; approximately 22% of these occur just once. Approximately 6.9% of the sample is taken by the ten largest. The sequenced material came from peripheral blood. Receptors were obtained from a woman aged 18-30 years with stable Graves' hyperthyroidism. Some clones in this sample may be carry-over from other donors' samples. Donor details come from another sample of the same person, matched by shared clones.

Notes on this clonotype: This CDR3 fails to terminate in the conserved phenylalanine or tryptophan, so it likely reflects a read error. The chain couples TRBV7-2 to TRBJ1-5, with 10 nucleotides matching TRBD1. Germline-derived CDR1 and CDR2 are SGHTA and FQGNSA. This CDR3 is 15 amino acids long. V shed 6 bases and J 2 bases; nucleotides not matched to a gene: 4. This CDR3 is CASRSGTGGNQPQHL. In DNA, the CDR3 is TGTGCCAGCAGATCCGGGACAGGGGGCAATCAGCCCCAGCATTTG.

J is TRBJ1-1 and V is TRBV9; tentatively, D is TRBD1 (6 bases). The ends were cut back, 4 bases at V and 3 bases at J, with 16 bases in the middle. Germline V gives CDR1 SGDLS, CDR2 YYNGEE. The CDR3 consists of 15 residues. This CDR3 is CASSPERGWYTEAFF. For the CDR3, the DNA is TGTGCCAGCAGCCCAGAAAGGGGGTGGTACACTGAAGCTTTCTTT.

This clonotype has ten or more counts. The gene calls are TRBV12-3 or TRBV12-4 and TRBJ2-2, with D unresolved. The CDR3 sequence is 13 residues long. Trimming took off 3 bases at V and 4 bases at J, with 6 bases between the two ends. The CDR3 loop reads CASSLGSTGELFF. The CDR3 DNA is TGTGCCAGCAGTTTGGGCAGCACCGGGGAGCTGTTTTTT.

The chain joins TRBV2 to TRBJ2-2; 7 bases map to TRBD1. The CDR3 sequence is 13 residues long. Germline lookup yields CDR1 SNHLY and CDR2 FYNNEI. Losses at the gene ends were 11 bases for V and 2 bases for J; bases not matched to a gene: 5. The CDR3 sequence is CAGGQLNTGELFF. In DNA, the CDR3 is TGTGCCGGGGGACAGCTAAACACCGGGGAGCTGTTTTTT.

This clonotype has only a few counts. One junction end disagrees with the germline gene, perhaps due to a read error. The chain carries TRBV10-1 and TRBJ2-5; unclear D gene. Germline V gene sequence: CDR1 WNHNN, CDR2 SYGVQD (reference sequence). This CDR3 comprises 13 residues. The CDR3 spells CASSESGKESQYF. The CDR3 nucleotides read TGCGCCAGCAGTGAGTCAGGGAAAGAGAGCCAGTACTTC.

This chain links TRBV27 with TRBJ1-6; no definite D call. The CDR3 runs to 14 residues. From germline, CDR1 is MNHEY and CDR2 SMNVEV (reference sequence). The V gene lost 5 bases and the J gene lost 12 bases, with 17 bases spanning the gap. The CDR3 nucleotides read TGTGCCAGCAGTCCCGGCGGGAGCTGGGGACCCCTCCACTTT. Translated: CASSPGGSWGPLHF.

Ten or more counts support this clonotype. The V gene is TRBV19, the J gene TRBJ1-1; the D gene is possibly TRBD1 (6 bases). V shed 7 bases and J shed 7 bases, with 19 bases lying between them. Germline V gene lookup returns CDR1 LNHDA and CDR2 SQIVND (reference sequence). The CDR3 extends over 14 amino acids. The CDR3 DNA reads TGTGCCAGTAATTTCCGTTGGGGGGCAGGTGAAGCTTTCTTT. This translates into CASNFRWGAGEAFF.

In this sample, this clonotype turned up a few times. V gene TRBV11-2 combines with J gene TRBJ1-1, with D perhaps TRBD1 (5 bases). This CDR3 region has 16 residues. Germline V CDR1 and CDR2: SGHAT, FQNNGV. Trimming stripped 3 bases from V and 4 bases from J, with 18 bases between. In DNA form, the CDR3 reads TGTGCCAGCAGCTTTCCGGGACGGGTAAGGGGCACTGAAGCTTTCTTT. It specifies CASSFPGRVRGTEAFF.

The rearrangement joins TRBV12-3 or TRBV12-4 to TRBJ1-3; 10 bases are shared with TRBD1. Trimming cost V 6 bases and J 10 bases; bases outside gene matches: 9. The CDR3 spans 14 residues. For the CDR3, the DNA is TGTGCCAGCAGCCGACAGGGGGCAGTAGAAACCATATATTTT. Its protein product is CASSRQGAVETIYF.

At least ten counts were recorded for this clonotype. V gene TRBV12-3 or TRBV12-4 combines with J gene TRBJ1-5, with a weak D call TRBD1 (5 bases). The ends were cut back, 7 bases at V and 4 bases at J, with 14 bases in the middle. The CDR3 has 14 residues. The CDR3 region has the DNA TGTGCCAGCACCCTGGGGGGTAGTAATCAGCCCCAGCATTTT. This gives the protein CASTLGGSNQPQHF.

This clonotype has ten or more counts. The chain links TRBV24-1 to TRBJ1-1; D is ambiguous. CDR3 size: 11 residues. Trimming stripped 7 bases from V and 1 base from J, with 3 bases between. CDR1 KGHDR and CDR2 SFDVKD come from the germline V gene. CDR3 residues: CATRQNTEAFF. The CDR3 DNA sequence: TGTGCCACCAGACAGAACACTGAAGCTTTCTTT.